Below are 25 T cell receptor beta chains sequenced from a single sample in a study of T cell repertoires in cytomegalovirus infection. TCRdb used MiXCR to reprocess the reads, holding one entry per CDR3 protein. In the table there are 55,000 to 85,000 distinct CDR3 sequences, approximately 22% of which are singletons. These receptors lack a known antigen. This specimen was CD8+ T cells from cultured PBMCs, taken from culture after CMV antigen stimulation. The receptors derive from a human donor in good health (CMV status not recorded). Some clones in this sample may be carry-over from other donors' samples.

This clonotype was detected only a few times. The rearrangement joins TRBV27 to TRBJ1-5; no reliable D call. This CDR3 region has 13 residues. V lost 8 bases and J 2 bases, leaving 10 bases between the germline ends. Germline values: CDR1 MNHEY, CDR2 SMNVEV (reference sequence). CDR3 bases: TGTGCCAGCCGGATGTATGGCAATCAGCCCCAGCATTTT. Translation gives CASRMYGNQPQHF.

J is TRBJ2-7 and V is TRBV6-6; 9 positions match TRBD2. Germline CDR1 reads MNHNY; CDR2 reads SVGAGI (reference sequence). The CDR3 sequence is 17 residues long. The J segment lost 3 bases and the V segment lost 2 bases, leaving 11 bases of the junction unmatched. CDR3 sequence: CASSYPKAGGKYYEQYF. As DNA, the CDR3 is TGTGCCAGCAGTTACCCGAAAGCGGGGGGCAAATACTACGAGCAGTACTTC.

The chain joins TRBV20-1 to TRBJ2-7; a weak D match, TRBD1 (5 bases). Germline loops: CDR1 DFQATT, CDR2 SNEGSKA (reference sequence). The CDR3 runs 14 residues. Between the trimmed V and J ends, which lost 0 bases and 2 bases, there was a span of 11 bases. The CDR3 DNA sequence: TGCAGTGCTAGAGATAGGCAGGGAACCTACGAGCAGTACTTC. Translation gives CSARDRQGTYEQYF.

The rearrangement links TRBV7-6 to TRBJ1-1, with a tentative D call TRBD1 (6 bases). The CDR3 is 15 amino acids. Trimming stripped 5 bases from V and 1 base from J, with 14 bases between. CDR1 and CDR2 from the germline V gene are SGHVS and FNYEAQ. This CDR3 reads CASSETGLRNTEAFF. The CDR3 coding sequence is TGTGCCAGCAGCGAAACAGGGTTGCGGAACACTGAAGCTTTCTTT.

This clonotype was counted only a few times. This sequence joins TRBV6-2 or TRBV6-3 and TRBJ2-7; TRBD1 aligns across 10 bases. There are 19 residues in the CDR3. In germline, CDR1 is MNHEY, CDR2 SVGEGT. The junction had 18 bases not matched to a gene; V was cut back by 4 bases and J by 3 bases. The CDR3 DNA follows: TGTGCCAGCAGTTCACCCGACCCCCGGGACAGGGGAAAAGGCTACGAGCAGTACTTC. It yields the protein CASSSPDPRDRGKGYEQYF.

This clonotype has a handful of counts. The CDR3 spells CASSLDADQPQHF. In DNA, the CDR3 is TGTGCCAGCAGCTTAGATGCTGATCAGCCCCAGCATTTT. This chain joins TRBV7-6 and TRBJ1-5; no firm D call. Germline loops: CDR1 SGHVS, CDR2 FNYEAQ. V was shortened by 1 base and J by 5 bases, with 6 bases between the two germline ends. This CDR3 is 13 amino acids long. The complete variable domain, with remaining parts taken from reference TRBV7-6 and TRBJ1-5, reads GAGVSQSPRYKVTKRGQDVALRCDPISGHVSLYWYRQALGQGPEFLTYFNYEAQQDKSGLPNDRFSAERPEGSISTLTIQRTEQRDSAMYRCASSLDADQPQHFGDGTRLSIL.

This chain links TRBV12-5 with TRBJ1-2, with D possibly being TRBD1 (5 bases). CDR3 length: 13 residues. Germline CDR1 reads LGHNT; CDR2 reads FRNRAP. Trimming removed 7 bases from V and 4 bases from J, with 13 bases in between. CDR3 amino acids: CASARDRLYGYTF. The CDR3 coding sequence is TGTGCTAGTGCCCGCGACAGACTCTATGGCTACACCTTC.

The chain combines TRBV27 with TRBJ2-1; unclear D gene. Germline values: CDR1 MNHEY, CDR2 SMNVEV (reference sequence). V lost 5 bases and J 10 bases, leaving 12 bases between the germline ends. This CDR3 region has 12 residues. DNA for the CDR3: TGTGCCAGCAGTCATGGCAGCAGGGAGCAGTTCTTC. This sequence encodes CASSHGSREQFF.

This clonotype appeared a few times. This chain joins TRBV4-1 and TRBJ2-7; D not resolved. Germline V CDR1 and CDR2: MGHRA, YSYEKL. The CDR3 is made up of 14 amino acids. The V end was cut by 4 bases, the J end by 3 bases, with 13 bases between. CDR3 in DNA: TGCGCCAGCAGCCCCCCTGTGGCCGACTACGAGCAGTACTTC. Its translation: CASSPPVADYEQYF.

The chain recombines TRBV6-1 with TRBJ1-1, with TRBD1 identical over 7 bases. The V and J ends lost 6 bases and 4 bases, in that order; junction bases with no gene match: 5. This CDR3 has 13 amino acids. The germline CDR1 and CDR2 sequences are MNHNS and SASEGT. CDR3 sequence (DNA): TGTGCCAGCAGGAGACAGGGACCCACTGAAGCTTTCTTT. This translates into CASRRQGPTEAFF.

The chain joins TRBV11-2 to TRBJ2-4; TRBD2 might be the D (6 bases). Trimming shortened V by 4 bases and J by 4 bases, and 17 bases separated the two germline ends. CDR3 length: 16 residues. The germline CDR1 and CDR2 sequences are SGHAT and FQNNGV. The CDR3 DNA sequence: TGTGCCAGCAGCTCGGGCGGGACCGGGAGAAAAAACATTCAGTACTTC. It specifies CASSSGGTGRKNIQYF.

Only a few counts were recorded for this clonotype. V and J are TRBV14 and TRBJ1-4, with D unresolved. The V and J ends lost 0 bases and 1 base respectively, with 12 bases between them. The V gene's germline CDR1 is SGHDN and CDR2 FVKESK. There are 17 residues in the CDR3. Here the CDR3 DNA reads TGTGCCAGCAGCCAAGAGAGTGCGGGAAGAACTAATGAAAAACTGTTTTTT. Translation: CASSQESAGRTNEKLFF.

V and J are TRBV4-1 and TRBJ1-1; a possible D gene is TRBD1 (5 bases). V dropped 1 base and J dropped 7 bases, with 19 bases sitting between them. This CDR3 contains 16 residues. Germline loops: CDR1 MGHRA, CDR2 YSYEKL. CDR3 in DNA: TGCGCCAGCAGCCAAGTTCCCAGGGAAAGGGCTAGTGAAGCTTTCTTT. Translation gives CASSQVPRERASEAFF.

There are a few counts of this clonotype. This chain uses TRBV6-5 with TRBJ1-1, with TRBD1 as a possible D gene (5 bases). This CDR3 spans 14 amino acids. Germline V gene sequence: CDR1 MNHEY, CDR2 SVGAGI. V was clipped by 2 bases and J by 2 bases, with 9 bases between them. CDR3: CASSYADSNTEAFF. The CDR3 nucleotides read TGTGCCAGCAGTTACGCTGACAGTAACACTGAAGCTTTCTTT.

This clonotype was counted between two and nine times. V usage is TRBV6-5 and J usage is TRBJ2-7, with D perhaps TRBD1 (6 bases). Trimming shortened V by 6 bases and J by 2 bases, and 8 bases separated the two germline ends. There are 12 residues in the CDR3. The germline V gene encodes CDR1 MNHEY and CDR2 SVGAGI. The CDR3 region is CASRQGAYEQYF. The CDR3 nucleotides are TGTGCCAGCAGACAGGGCGCCTACGAGCAGTACTTC.

This clonotype was seen more than once but under ten times. As DNA, the CDR3 is TGTGCCAGCAGAGGTAGGGGCAATCAGCCCCAGCATTTT. Translation gives CASRGRGNQPQHF. The chain recombines TRBV19 with TRBJ1-5; no firm D call. The V end lost 9 bases, the J end lost 2 bases, and 11 bases lay between the germline ends. This CDR3 spans 13 amino acids. Germline loops: CDR1 LNHDA, CDR2 SQIVND (reference sequence).

The CDR3 reads CASSLVARDRLSGANVLTF. For the CDR3, the DNA is TGTGCCAGCAGCTTAGTGGCCCGAGACAGGCTCTCTGGGGCCAACGTCCTGACTTTC. This chain joins TRBV7-8 and TRBJ2-6, with D maybe TRBD1 (6 bases). The CDR3 has 19 amino acids. Germline lookup yields CDR1 SGHVS and CDR2 FQNEAQ. The V end lost 1 base, the J end lost 0 bases, and 16 bases lay between the germline ends.

The J gene is TRBJ2-4, the V gene TRBV27; 7 bases agree with TRBD1. The junction had 0 bases not matched to a gene; V was cut back by 0 bases and J by 1 base. The V gene's germline CDR1 is MNHEY and CDR2 SMNVEV (reference sequence). CDR3 length: 15 residues. The CDR3 here is CASSLSTGAKNIQYF. The CDR3 DNA is TGTGCCAGCAGTTTATCGACAGGGGCCAAAAACATTCAGTACTTC.

This clonotype was observed a few times. The chain recombines TRBV7-3 with TRBJ2-2; 12 bases match TRBD2. The CDR3 is made up of 18 amino acids. With 5 bases clipped from V and 0 bases from J, the junction kept 7 bases outside the gene matches. Germline assignment: CDR1 SGHTA and CDR2 FQGTGA. The CDR3 DNA reads as TGTGCCAGCAGCCCTCGACTAGCGGGAGCTCCGAACACCGGGGAGCTGTTTTTT. Amino acids: CASSPRLAGAPNTGELFF.

The V and J genes are TRBV7-2 and TRBJ2-1; D unresolved. CDR1 and CDR2 (germline): SGHTA, FQGNSA. The CDR3 has 14 residues. With 5 bases removed from V and 4 bases from J, the gap between germline ends came to 12 bases. The CDR3 DNA follows: TGTGCCAGCAGCCTAACGGTGGGATACAATGAGCAGTTCTTC. Its translation is CASSLTVGYNEQFF.

This clonotype has more than one count but fewer than ten. The chain employs TRBV6-6 and TRBJ2-5; a possible D gene is TRBD2 (5 bases). Germline V gives CDR1 MNHNY, CDR2 SVGAGI (reference sequence). This CDR3 has 17 amino acids. V gave up 7 bases and J gave up 0 bases, with 21 bases separating them. The CDR3 spells CASNKIRDYPHQETQYF. In nucleotides, the CDR3 is TGTGCCAGCAATAAAATCCGGGATTATCCCCACCAAGAGACCCAGTACTTC.

This chain joins TRBV7-6 and TRBJ2-5; 11 positions agree with TRBD2. Germline CDR1 SGHVS, CDR2 FNYEAQ. V shed 4 bases, J shed 2 bases, and the junction held 3 bases outside the gene matches. CDR3 length equals 15 residues. The CDR3 region is CASSYTSGGQETQYF. DNA for the CDR3: TGTGCCAGCAGCTACACTAGCGGGGGACAAGAGACCCAGTACTTC.

This clonotype was seen only a few times. This sequence joins TRBV7-2 and TRBJ2-3; possibly TRBD2 for D (6 bases). Germline V gives CDR1 SGHTA, CDR2 FQGNSA. The V end lost 6 bases, the J end lost 2 bases, and 24 bases lay between the germline ends. The CDR3 is made up of 18 amino acids. CDR3 in DNA: TGTGCCAGCAGTAACCTCGGTACTAGCAGCGATTACACAGATACGCAGTATTTT. Amino acid sequence: CASSNLGTSSDYTDTQYF. Using reference TRBV7-2 and TRBJ2-3 for the parts outside the CDR3, the full variable domain is GAGVSQSPSNKVTEKGKDVELRCDPISGHTALYWYRQSLGQGLEFLIYFQGNSAPDKSGLPSDRFSAERTGGSVSTLTIQRTQQEDSAVYLCASSNLGTSSDYTDTQYFGPGTRLTVL.

This clonotype was detected a few times. This chain joins TRBV7-2 and TRBJ2-5; the match to TRBD1 covers 8 bases. The germline gives CDR1 SGHTA, CDR2 FQGNSA. The CDR3 consists of 12 residues. After removal of 8 bases from V and 5 bases from J, the junction contained 4 bases not matched to a gene. CDR3 bases: TGTGCCAGCGCAGGGGGCCGGGAGACCCAGTACTTC. It codes for CASAGGRETQYF.

The chain uses TRBV27 and TRBJ2-1, with D uncertain. The CDR3 has 13 residues. V lost 1 base to trimming and J lost 5 bases, with 6 bases between them. Germline CDR1 reads MNHEY; CDR2 reads SMNVEV (reference sequence). For the CDR3, the DNA is TGTGCCAGCAGTTTATGGACCAACAATGAGCAGTTCTTC. It translates to CASSLWTNNEQFF.